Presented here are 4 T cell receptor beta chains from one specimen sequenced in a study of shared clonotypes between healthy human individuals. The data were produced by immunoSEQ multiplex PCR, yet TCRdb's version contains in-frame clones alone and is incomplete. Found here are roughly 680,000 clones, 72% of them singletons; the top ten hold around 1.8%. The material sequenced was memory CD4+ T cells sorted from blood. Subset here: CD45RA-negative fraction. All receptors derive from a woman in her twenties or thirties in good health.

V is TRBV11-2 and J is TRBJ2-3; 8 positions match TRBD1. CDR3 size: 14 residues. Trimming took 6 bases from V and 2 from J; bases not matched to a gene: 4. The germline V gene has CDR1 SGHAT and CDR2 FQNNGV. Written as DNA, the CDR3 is TGTGCCAGCAGACGGGACAGGACCACAGATACGCAGTATTTT. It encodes CASRRDRTTDTQYF.

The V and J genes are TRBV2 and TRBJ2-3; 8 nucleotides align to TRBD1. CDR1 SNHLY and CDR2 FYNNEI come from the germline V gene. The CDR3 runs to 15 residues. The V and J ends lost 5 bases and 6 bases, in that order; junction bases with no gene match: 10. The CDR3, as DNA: TGTGCCAGCAGTACCCTCAGGGGGCGATGGGATACGCAGTATTTT. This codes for CASSTLRGRWDTQYF.

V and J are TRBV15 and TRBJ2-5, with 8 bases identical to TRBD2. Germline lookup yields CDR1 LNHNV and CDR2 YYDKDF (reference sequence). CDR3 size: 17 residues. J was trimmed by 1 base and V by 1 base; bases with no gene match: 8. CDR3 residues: CATSRGATSGLQETQYF. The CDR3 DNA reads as TGTGCCACCAGCAGAGGGGCAACTAGCGGCCTCCAAGAGACCCAGTACTTC.

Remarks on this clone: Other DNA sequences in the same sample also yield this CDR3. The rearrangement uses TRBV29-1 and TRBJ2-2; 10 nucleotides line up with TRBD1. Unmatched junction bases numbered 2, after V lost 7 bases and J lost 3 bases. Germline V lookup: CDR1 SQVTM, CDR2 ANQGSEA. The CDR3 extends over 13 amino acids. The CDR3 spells CSADRGHTGELFF. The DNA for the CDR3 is TGCAGCGCCGACAGGGGGCACACCGGGGAGCTGTTTTTT.